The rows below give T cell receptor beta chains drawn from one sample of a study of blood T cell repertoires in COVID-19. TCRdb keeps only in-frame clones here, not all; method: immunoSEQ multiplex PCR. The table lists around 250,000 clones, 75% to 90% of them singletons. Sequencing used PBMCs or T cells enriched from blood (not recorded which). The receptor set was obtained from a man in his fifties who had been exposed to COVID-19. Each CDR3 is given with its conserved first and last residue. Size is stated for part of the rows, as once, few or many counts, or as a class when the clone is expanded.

CDR3 protein: CASSLDRAGTDTQYF; clone size: .; V gene: TRBV19; J gene: TRBJ2-3
CDR3 protein: CASSPRQGDYGYTF; clone size: .; V gene: TRBV7-2; J gene: TRBJ1-2
CDR3 protein: CASSERAEPKYYGYTF; clone size: .; V gene: TRBV6-1; J gene: TRBJ1-2
CDR3 protein: CASSADPEKLFF; clone size: .; V gene: TRBV28; J gene: TRBJ1-4
CDR3 protein: CASSPSRPQGAQTDTQYF; clone size: .; V gene: TRBV27; J gene: TRBJ2-3
CDR3 protein: CASNPRGKNTGELFF; clone size: .; V gene: TRBV28; J gene: TRBJ2-2
CDR3 protein: CSATTGGSTEAFF; clone size: once; V gene: TRBV29-1; J gene: TRBJ1-1
CDR3 protein: CASSGQGTNEKLFF; clone size: .; V gene: TRBV2; J gene: TRBJ1-4
CDR3 protein: CASSGTGSLKDGYTF; clone size: .; V gene: TRBV5-1; J gene: TRBJ1-2
CDR3 protein: CASHQTAYGYTF; clone size: .; V gene: TRBV6-5; J gene: TRBJ1-2
CDR3 protein: CASSFRDFRGNQPQHF; clone size: .; V gene: TRBV28; J gene: TRBJ1-5
CDR3 protein: CASSDGTGEQYF; clone size: .; V gene: TRBV6-1; J gene: TRBJ2-7
CDR3 protein: CAISGQGEGMETQYF; clone size: .; V gene: TRBV10-3; J gene: TRBJ2-5
CDR3 protein: CASSSRTGDHEQYF; clone size: .; V gene: TRBV5-1; J gene: TRBJ2-7
CDR3 protein: CASSLEGAMNTEAFF; clone size: .; V gene: TRBV7-6; J gene: TRBJ1-1
CDR3 protein: CATSRAWGQGTGGELFF; clone size: .; V gene: TRBV15; J gene: TRBJ2-2
CDR3 protein: CASSLGGGSNEKLFF; clone size: .; V gene: TRBV5-4; J gene: TRBJ1-4
CDR3 protein: CASRLAPGYEQYF; clone size: .; V gene: TRBV6-5; J gene: TRBJ2-7
CDR3 protein: CASSMGHFYGYTF; clone size: .; V gene: TRBV19; J gene: TRBJ1-2
CDR3 protein: CASRKGFSSPGYTF; clone size: .; V gene: TRBV7-9; J gene: TRBJ1-2
CDR3 protein: CASSLLASGTYNEQFF; clone size: .; V gene: TRBV5-1; J gene: TRBJ2-1
CDR3 protein: CATSDSPGASGHSYNEQFF; clone size: .; V gene: TRBV24-1; J gene: TRBJ2-1
CDR3 protein: CARRGGRLAGVETQYF; clone size: .; V gene: TRBV9; J gene: TRBJ2-5
CDR3 protein: CATSDHTGGGYNEQFF; clone size: .; V gene: TRBV24-1; J gene: TRBJ2-1
CDR3 protein: CASSYPGDSGNTIYF; clone size: .; V gene: TRBV6-6; J gene: TRBJ1-3
CDR3 protein: CASSLSGLALSGELFF; clone size: .; V gene: TRBV5-1; J gene: TRBJ2-2
CDR3 protein: CASTSYGLAGTRATTDTQYF; clone size: .; V gene: TRBV28; J gene: TRBJ2-3
CDR3 protein: CASSPRQSHSPQHF; clone size: .; V gene: TRBV5-6; J gene: TRBJ1-5
CDR3 protein: CASRKGASNQPQHF; clone size: .; V gene: TRBV27; J gene: TRBJ1-5
CDR3 protein: CASSLTRAPYYEQYF; clone size: .; V gene: TRBV5-1; J gene: TRBJ2-7
CDR3 protein: CASSSTGADLEQYF; clone size: .; V gene: TRBV5-1; J gene: TRBJ2-7